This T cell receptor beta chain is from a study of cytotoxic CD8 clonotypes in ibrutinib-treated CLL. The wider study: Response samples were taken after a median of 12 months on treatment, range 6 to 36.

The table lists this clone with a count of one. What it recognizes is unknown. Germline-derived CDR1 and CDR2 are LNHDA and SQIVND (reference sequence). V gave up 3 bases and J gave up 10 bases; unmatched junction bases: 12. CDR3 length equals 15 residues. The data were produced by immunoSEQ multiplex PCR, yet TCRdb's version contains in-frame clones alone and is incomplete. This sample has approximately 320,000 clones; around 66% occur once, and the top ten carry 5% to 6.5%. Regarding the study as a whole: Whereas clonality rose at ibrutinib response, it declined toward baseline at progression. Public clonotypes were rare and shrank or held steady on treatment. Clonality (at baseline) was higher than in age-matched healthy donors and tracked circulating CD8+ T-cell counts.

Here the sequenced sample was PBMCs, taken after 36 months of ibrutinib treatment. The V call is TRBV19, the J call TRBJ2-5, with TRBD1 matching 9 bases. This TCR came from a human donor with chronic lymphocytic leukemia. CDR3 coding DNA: TGTGCCAGTAGTATGCCCGGGACAGGGACAATGGGCCAGTACTTC. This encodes CASSMPGTGTMGQYF.